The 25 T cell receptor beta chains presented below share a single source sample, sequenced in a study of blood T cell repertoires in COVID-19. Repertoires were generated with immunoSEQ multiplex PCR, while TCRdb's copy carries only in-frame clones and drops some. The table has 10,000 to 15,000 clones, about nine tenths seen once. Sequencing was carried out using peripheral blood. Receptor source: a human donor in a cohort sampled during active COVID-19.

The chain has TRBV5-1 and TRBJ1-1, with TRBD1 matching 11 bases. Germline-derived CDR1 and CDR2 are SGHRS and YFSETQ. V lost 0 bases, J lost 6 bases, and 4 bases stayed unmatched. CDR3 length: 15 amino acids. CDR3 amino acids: CASSLGRTGGSEAFF. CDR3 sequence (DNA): TGCGCCAGCAGCTTGGGACGGACAGGGGGCTCTGAAGCTTTCTTT.

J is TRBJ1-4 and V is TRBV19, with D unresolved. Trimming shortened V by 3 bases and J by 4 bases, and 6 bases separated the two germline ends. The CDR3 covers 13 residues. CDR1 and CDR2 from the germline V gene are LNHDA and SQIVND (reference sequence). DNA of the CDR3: TGTGCCAGTAGTATCACGGGTAATGAAAAACTGTTTTTT. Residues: CASSITGNEKLFF.

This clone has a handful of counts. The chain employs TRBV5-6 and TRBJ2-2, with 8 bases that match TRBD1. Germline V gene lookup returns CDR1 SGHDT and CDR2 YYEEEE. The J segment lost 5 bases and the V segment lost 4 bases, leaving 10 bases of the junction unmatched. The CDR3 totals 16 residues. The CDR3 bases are TGTGCCAGCAGCCCCTTCAATACAGGGGGTACCGGGGAGCTGTTTTTT. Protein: CASSPFNTGGTGELFF.

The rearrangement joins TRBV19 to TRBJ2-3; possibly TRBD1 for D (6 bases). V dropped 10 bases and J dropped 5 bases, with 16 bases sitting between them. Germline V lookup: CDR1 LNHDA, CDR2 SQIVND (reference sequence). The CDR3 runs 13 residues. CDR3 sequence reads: CATNSQGLDTQYF. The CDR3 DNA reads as TGTGCCACGAATAGCCAGGGGTTAGATACGCAGTATTTT.

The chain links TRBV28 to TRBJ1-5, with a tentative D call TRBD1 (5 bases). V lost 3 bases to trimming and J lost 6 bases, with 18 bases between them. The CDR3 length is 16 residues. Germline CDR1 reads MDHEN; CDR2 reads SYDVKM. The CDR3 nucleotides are TGTGCCAGCAGTTTTCGGGGCCTAGGGAGGAGTCAGCCCCAGCATTTT. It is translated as CASSFRGLGRSQPQHF.

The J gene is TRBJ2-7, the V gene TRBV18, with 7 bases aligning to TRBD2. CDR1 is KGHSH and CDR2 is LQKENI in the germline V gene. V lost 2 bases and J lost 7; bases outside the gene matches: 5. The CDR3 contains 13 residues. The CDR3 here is CASSPAGVREQYF. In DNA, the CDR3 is TGTGCCAGCTCACCAGCGGGAGTTAGGGAGCAGTACTTC.

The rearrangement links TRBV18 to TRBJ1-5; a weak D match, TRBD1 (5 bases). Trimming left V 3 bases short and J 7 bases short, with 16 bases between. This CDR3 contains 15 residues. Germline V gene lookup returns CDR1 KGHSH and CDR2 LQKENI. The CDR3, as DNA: TGTGCCAGCTCACCCGGGGCGGGGGGTCCGCAGCCCCAGCATTTT. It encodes CASSPGAGGPQPQHF.

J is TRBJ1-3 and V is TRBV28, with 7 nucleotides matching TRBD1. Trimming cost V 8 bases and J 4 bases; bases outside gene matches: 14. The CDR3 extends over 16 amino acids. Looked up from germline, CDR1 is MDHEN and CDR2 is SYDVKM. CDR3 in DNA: TGTGCCAGCCTCTCAGCCTCGGACAGGTCAGGAAACACCATATATTTT. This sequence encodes CASLSASDRSGNTIYF. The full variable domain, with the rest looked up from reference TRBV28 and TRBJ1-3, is DVKVTQSSRYLVKRTGEKVFLECVQDMDHENMFWYRQDPGLGLRLIYFSYDVKMKEKGDIPEGYSVSREKKERFSLILESASTNQTSMYLCASLSASDRSGNTIYFGEGSWLTVV.

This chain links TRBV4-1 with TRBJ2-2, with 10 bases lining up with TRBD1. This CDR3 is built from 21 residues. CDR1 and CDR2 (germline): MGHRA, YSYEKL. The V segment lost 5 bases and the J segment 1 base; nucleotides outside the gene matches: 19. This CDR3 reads CASSAYVMGTGAPKNTGELFF. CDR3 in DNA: TGCGCCAGCAGCGCATATGTCATGGGGACAGGGGCCCCTAAGAACACCGGGGAGCTGTTTTTT.

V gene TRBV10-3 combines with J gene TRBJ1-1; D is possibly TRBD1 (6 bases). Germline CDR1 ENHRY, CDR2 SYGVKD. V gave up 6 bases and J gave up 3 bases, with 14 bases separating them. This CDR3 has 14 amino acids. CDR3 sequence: CAIRRQDPDTEAFF. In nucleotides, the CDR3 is TGTGCCATCAGGAGACAGGACCCGGACACTGAAGCTTTCTTT.

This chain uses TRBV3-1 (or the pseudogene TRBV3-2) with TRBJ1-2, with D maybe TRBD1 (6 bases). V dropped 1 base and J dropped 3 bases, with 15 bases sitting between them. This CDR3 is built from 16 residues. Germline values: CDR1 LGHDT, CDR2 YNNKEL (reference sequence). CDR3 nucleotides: TGTGCCAGCAGCCAAGTCGGTAAGGGGGTGGACTATGGCTACACCTTC. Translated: CASSQVGKGVDYGYTF.

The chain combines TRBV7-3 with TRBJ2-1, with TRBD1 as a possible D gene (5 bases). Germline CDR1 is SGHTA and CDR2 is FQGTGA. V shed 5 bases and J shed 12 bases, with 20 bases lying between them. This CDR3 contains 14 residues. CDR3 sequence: CASSPGLANGAQFF. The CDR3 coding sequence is TGTGCCAGCAGCCCCGGGCTGGCCAATGGGGCGCAGTTCTTC.

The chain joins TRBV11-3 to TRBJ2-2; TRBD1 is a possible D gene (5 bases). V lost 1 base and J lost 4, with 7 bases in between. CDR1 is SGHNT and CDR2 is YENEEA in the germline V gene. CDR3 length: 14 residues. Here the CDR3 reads CASSLGQSTGELFF. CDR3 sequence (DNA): TGTGCCAGCAGCTTAGGACAGAGCACCGGGGAGCTGTTTTTT.

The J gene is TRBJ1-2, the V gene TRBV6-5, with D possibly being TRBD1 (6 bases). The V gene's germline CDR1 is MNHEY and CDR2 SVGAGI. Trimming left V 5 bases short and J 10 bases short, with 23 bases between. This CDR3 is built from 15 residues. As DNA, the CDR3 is TGTGCCAGCAGTCGGCGACAGGCGCTGAAGGTAGACTACACCTTC. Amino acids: CASSRRQALKVDYTF.

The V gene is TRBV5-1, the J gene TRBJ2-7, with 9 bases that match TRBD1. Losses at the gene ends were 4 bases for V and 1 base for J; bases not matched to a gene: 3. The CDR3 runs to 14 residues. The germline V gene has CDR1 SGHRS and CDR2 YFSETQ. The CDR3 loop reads CASSQDRGSYEQYF. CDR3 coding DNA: TGCGCCAGCAGCCAGGACAGGGGTTCCTACGAGCAGTACTTC.

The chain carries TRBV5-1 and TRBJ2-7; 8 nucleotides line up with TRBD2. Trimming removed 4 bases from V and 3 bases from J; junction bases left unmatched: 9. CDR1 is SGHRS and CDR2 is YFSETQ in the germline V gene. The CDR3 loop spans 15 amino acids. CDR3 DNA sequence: TGCGCCAGCAGCCCTAGCGGGCAAAAGGGCTACGAGCAGTACTTC. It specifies CASSPSGQKGYEQYF.

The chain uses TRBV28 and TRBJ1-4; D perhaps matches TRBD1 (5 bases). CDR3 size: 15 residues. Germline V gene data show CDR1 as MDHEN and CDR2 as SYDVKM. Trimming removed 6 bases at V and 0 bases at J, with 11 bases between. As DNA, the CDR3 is TGTGCCAGCAGCTGGGGCGGGACAACTAATGAAAAACTGTTTTTT. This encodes CASSWGGTTNEKLFF.

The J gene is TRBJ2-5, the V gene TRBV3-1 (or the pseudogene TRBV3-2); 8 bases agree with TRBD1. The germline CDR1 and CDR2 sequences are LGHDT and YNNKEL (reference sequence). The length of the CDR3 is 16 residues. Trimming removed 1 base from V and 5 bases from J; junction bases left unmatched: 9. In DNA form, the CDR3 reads TGTGCCAGCAGCCAAGGAGTCGTGACAGGGGTCGAGACCCAGTACTTC. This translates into CASSQGVVTGVETQYF.

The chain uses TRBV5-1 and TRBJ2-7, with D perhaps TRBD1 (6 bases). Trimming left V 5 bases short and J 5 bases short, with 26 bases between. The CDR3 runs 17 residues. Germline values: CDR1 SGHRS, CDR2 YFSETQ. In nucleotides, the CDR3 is TGCGCCAGCAGGCCCGATGAGGTGGGGACAATCGTCCACGAGCAGTACTTC. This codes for CASRPDEVGTIVHEQYF. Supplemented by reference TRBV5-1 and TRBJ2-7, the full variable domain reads KAGVTQTPRYLIKTRGQQVTLSCSPISGHRSVSWYQQTPGQGLQFLFEYFSETQRNKGNFPGRFSGRQFSNSRSEMNVSTLELGDSALYLCASRPDEVGTIVHEQYFGPGTRLTVT.

The CDR3 is CASSLDLGRGGTGELFF. In DNA form, the CDR3 reads TGTGCCAGCAGCTTAGATTTAGGGAGAGGAGGCACCGGGGAGCTGTTTTTT. The chain is built from TRBV11-2 and TRBJ2-2; D possibly corresponds to TRBD2 (5 bases). Germline CDR1 reads SGHAT; CDR2 reads FQNNGV. CDR3 size: 17 residues. V was shortened by 0 bases and J by 4 bases, with 15 bases between the two germline ends.

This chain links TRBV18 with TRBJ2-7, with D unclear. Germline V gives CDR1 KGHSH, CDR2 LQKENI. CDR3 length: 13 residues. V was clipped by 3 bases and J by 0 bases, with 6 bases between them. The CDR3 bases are TGTGCCAGCTCACCGGAGAGCTCCTACGAGCAGTACTTC. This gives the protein CASSPESSYEQYF.

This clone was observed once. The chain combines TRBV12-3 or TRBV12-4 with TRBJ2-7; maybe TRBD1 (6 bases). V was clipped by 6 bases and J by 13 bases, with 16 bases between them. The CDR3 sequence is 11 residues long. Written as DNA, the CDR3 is TGTGCCAGCAGCCGGACAGTTCCCGCATACTTC. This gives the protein CASSRTVPAYF.

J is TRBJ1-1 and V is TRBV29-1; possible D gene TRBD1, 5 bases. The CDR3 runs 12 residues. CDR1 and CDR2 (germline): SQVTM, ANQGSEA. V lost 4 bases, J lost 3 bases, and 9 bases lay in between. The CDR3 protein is CSVGTGDTEAFF. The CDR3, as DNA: TGCAGCGTTGGTACGGGGGACACTGAAGCTTTCTTT.

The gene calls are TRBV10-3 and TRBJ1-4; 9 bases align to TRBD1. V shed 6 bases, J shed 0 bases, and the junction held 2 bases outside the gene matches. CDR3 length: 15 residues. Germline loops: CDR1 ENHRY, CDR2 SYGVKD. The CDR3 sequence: CAIRGQGATNEKLFF. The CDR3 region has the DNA TGTGCCATCAGGGGACAGGGCGCAACTAATGAAAAACTGTTTTTT.

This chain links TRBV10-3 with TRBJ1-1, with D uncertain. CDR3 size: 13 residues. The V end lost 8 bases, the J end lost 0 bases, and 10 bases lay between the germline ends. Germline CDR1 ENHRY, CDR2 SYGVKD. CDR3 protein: CAIARGMNTEAFF. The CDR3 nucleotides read TGTGCCATCGCTCGAGGTATGAACACTGAAGCTTTCTTT.